This TCR beta chain stems from a study of blood T cell repertoires in COVID-19. On the study more broadly: Sites across the United States, Italy and Spain contributed samples from acute and convalescent COVID-19. Nucleic acid was either cDNA or gDNA, and it came from T cells, B-cell-depleted T cells, or PBMCs.

The CDR3 has 14 residues. V lost 5 bases to trimming and J lost 7 bases, with 12 bases between them. Germline V gene data show CDR1 as PRHDT and CDR2 as FYEKMQ (reference sequence). Study processing details: Using reference gene primer amplification, nucleated cell counts were estimated. Repertoires were generated with immunoSEQ multiplex PCR, while TCRdb's copy carries only in-frame clones and drops some. The DNA gave D and trimming, while V, J and clone size come from that table. The sample yields approximately 360,000 clones, around 91% seen once. The clonotype originates from a man younger than 35 with active or convalescent COVID-19. The chain carries TRBV13 and TRBJ1-6; D not certain. The sample taken for sequencing was peripheral blood. The CDR3 coding sequence is TGTGCCAGCAGCCCCGGGGAGCACAATTCACCCCTCCACTTT. Amino acid sequence: CASSPGEHNSPLHF.